These 25 T cell receptor beta chains were all obtained from the same sample, sequenced in a study of blood T cell repertoires in COVID-19. Sequencing was performed with immunoSEQ multiplex PCR; in TCRdb, only in-frame clones are kept and a portion is missing. This sample has roughly 84,000 clones, with 80% found just once. Sequencing was performed on peripheral blood. The origin of the receptors is a woman aged 35 to 49 with active or convalescent COVID-19.

This chain links TRBV2 with TRBJ2-1; 9 bases match TRBD2. Losses at the gene ends were 6 bases for V and 9 bases for J; bases not matched to a gene: 6. CDR3 length: 13 amino acids. CDR1 and CDR2 from the germline V gene are SNHLY and FYNNEI. The CDR3 DNA reads TGTGCCAGCAGGGCGGGGGGGCCCTCTGAGCAGTTCTTC. Protein: CASRAGGPSEQFF.

The V and J genes are TRBV11-3 and TRBJ2-1; 7 bases map to TRBD1. Germline V gene lookup returns CDR1 SGHNT and CDR2 YENEEA. The V segment lost 0 bases and the J segment 0 bases; nucleotides outside the gene matches: 5. CDR3 length equals 17 residues. CDR3 protein: CASSLDTGAGSYNEQFF. CDR3 sequence (DNA): TGTGCCAGCAGCTTAGATACAGGGGCCGGCTCCTACAATGAGCAGTTCTTC. Full variable domain (missing parts from reference TRBV11-3 and TRBJ2-1): EAGVVQSPRYKIIEKKQPVAFWCNPISGHNTLYWYLQNLGQGPELLIRYENEEAVDDSQLPKDRFSAERLKGVDSTLKIQPAELGDSAVYLCASSLDTGAGSYNEQFFGPGTRLTVL.

The rearrangement links TRBV9 to TRBJ1-5; perhaps TRBD1 as D (5 bases). The germline V gene has CDR1 SGDLS and CDR2 YYNGEE. This CDR3 is 13 amino acids long. Trimming left V 4 bases short and J 8 bases short, with 13 bases between. CDR3 sequence (DNA): TGTGCCAGCAGCCGGGACTTTAAGGAGCCCCAGCATTTT. Amino acid sequence: CASSRDFKEPQHF.

This clone occurred a few times. V usage is TRBV6-2 or TRBV6-3 and J usage is TRBJ1-6; 8 bases are a match to TRBD1. Germline V gene sequence: CDR1 MNHEY, CDR2 SVGEGT. V shed 2 bases, J shed 7 bases, and the junction held 10 bases outside the gene matches. The CDR3 covers 17 residues. The CDR3 reads CASSYPASRDRNSPLHF. CDR3 coding DNA: TGTGCCAGCAGTTACCCTGCGAGTCGGGACAGGAATTCACCCCTCCACTTT.

This clone is a singleton in its sample. The chain has TRBV28 and TRBJ2-7; TRBD2 aligns across 11 bases. Unmatched junction bases numbered 7, after V lost 5 bases and J lost 4 bases. CDR3 length: 15 amino acids. Germline V gives CDR1 MDHEN, CDR2 SYDVKM. The CDR3 DNA reads TGTGCCAGCAGTGTGCGACTAGCGGGGTTGTACGAGCAGTACTTC. Protein sequence: CASSVRLAGLYEQYF.

The CDR3 nucleotides are TGTGCCAGCAGCGCCGGGACAACCACCGGGGAGCTGTTTTTT. As protein: CASSAGTTTGELFF. The chain uses TRBV5-4 and TRBJ2-2; TRBD1 might be the D (6 bases). There are 14 residues in the CDR3. V was cut by 4 bases and J by 4 bases, with 11 bases left in between. Germline CDR1 is SGHNT and CDR2 is YYREEE (reference sequence).

This chain links TRBV29-1 with TRBJ1-1, with 8 nucleotides matching TRBD1. V dropped 6 bases and J dropped 4; count of bases not matched to a gene: 7. The CDR3 is 13 amino acids. Germline V gene lookup returns CDR1 SQVTM and CDR2 ANQGSEA. CDR3 coding DNA: TGCAGCGTATCACAGGGGGAGGGCACTGAAGCTTTCTTT. Encoded protein: CSVSQGEGTEAFF.

In its sample, this clone was seen a few times. The chain joins TRBV4-2 to TRBJ2-5, with TRBD1 as a possible D gene (7 bases). Trimming stripped 1 base from V and 4 bases from J, with 16 bases between. Germline CDR1 and CDR2: LGHNA and YNFKEQ. The CDR3 loop spans 16 amino acids. The DNA for the CDR3 is TGTGCCAGCAGCCAAGGGGCCAGGGGGGTAGCAGAGACCCAGTACTTC. Residues: CASSQGARGVAETQYF.

The gene calls are TRBV6-6 and TRBJ1-4; 8 bases align to TRBD1. Germline V gives CDR1 MNHNY, CDR2 SVGAGI (reference sequence). CDR3 length: 13 residues. The junction had 7 bases not matched to a gene; V was cut back by 10 bases and J by 6 bases. Here the CDR3 reads CATRGTGYEKLFF. In nucleotides, the CDR3 is TGTGCCACCCGAGGGACAGGTTATGAAAAACTGTTTTTT.

This clone was recorded once. Here the CDR3 DNA reads TGTGCCAGCCGAGGGGGTTATAATTCACCCCTCCACTTT. Translation gives CASRGGYNSPLHF. V usage is TRBV7-8 and J usage is TRBJ1-6; a weak D match, TRBD1 (6 bases). Trimming cost V 8 bases and J 4 bases, with 9 bases left between them. Looked up from germline, CDR1 is SGHVS and CDR2 is FQNEAQ. This CDR3 spans 13 amino acids.

J is TRBJ2-2 and V is TRBV7-7; the match to TRBD1 covers 7 bases. CDR3 length: 16 amino acids. V gave up 4 bases and J gave up 2 bases; unmatched junction bases: 7. Germline V gene lookup returns CDR1 SSHAT and CDR2 FNYEAQ (reference sequence). CDR3 sequence reads: CASSSSTGTNTGELFF. The CDR3 nucleotides are TGTGCCAGCAGCTCGTCGACAGGGACCAACACCGGGGAGCTGTTTTTT.

The chain combines TRBV6-5 with TRBJ2-6; D is possibly TRBD2 (5 bases). V was cut by 2 bases and J by 2 bases, with 7 bases left in between. The CDR3 has 15 residues. Germline lookup yields CDR1 MNHEY and CDR2 SVGAGI. The CDR3 nucleotides are TGTGCCAGCAGTTACGGGCGGGCTGGGGCCAACGTCCTGACTTTC. Encoded protein: CASSYGRAGANVLTF.

The CDR3 sequence is CASSLLGTGGYEQYF. The CDR3 nucleotides are TGTGCCAGCTCACTGCTAGGGACAGGGGGCTACGAGCAGTACTTC. The chain combines TRBV18 with TRBJ2-7; 11 bases agree with TRBD1. V was pared by 4 bases and J by 3 bases, with 5 bases of the junction left unmatched. Per the germline V gene, CDR1 is KGHSH and CDR2 is LQKENI. The CDR3 has 15 amino acids.

In its sample, this clone was seen a few times. The chain joins TRBV3-1 (or the pseudogene TRBV3-2) to TRBJ2-7; D may be TRBD2 (6 bases). Germline values: CDR1 LGHDT, CDR2 YNNKEL (reference sequence). V lost 4 bases, J lost 3 bases, and 10 bases lay in between. CDR3 length: 13 residues. The CDR3 DNA follows: TGTGCCAGCAGCCGCGCCGGGAGCTACGAGCAGTACTTC. Encoded protein: CASSRAGSYEQYF.

The chain has TRBV4-3 and TRBJ2-1, with 9 bases that match TRBD2. After removal of 1 base from V and 4 bases from J, the junction contained 5 bases not matched to a gene. This CDR3 spans 16 amino acids. The V gene's germline CDR1 is LGHNA and CDR2 YSLEER. CDR3 DNA: TGCGCCAGCAGCCAAGGAGGCGGGAGGGATTACAATGAGCAGTTCTTC. Amino acids: CASSQGGGRDYNEQFF.

The chain links TRBV5-1 to TRBJ2-1; TRBD1 aligns across 7 bases. Germline CDR1 is SGHRS and CDR2 is YFSETQ. With 5 bases clipped from V and 6 bases from J, the junction kept 8 bases outside the gene matches. The CDR3 runs to 14 residues. This chain's CDR3 is CASSLGQEPNEQFF. The CDR3 region has the DNA TGCGCCAGCAGTCTAGGACAGGAGCCCAATGAGCAGTTCTTC. The full variable domain, with the rest looked up from reference TRBV5-1 and TRBJ2-1, is KAGVTQTPRYLIKTRGQQVTLSCSPISGHRSVSWYQQTPGQGLQFLFEYFSETQRNKGNFPGRFSGRQFSNSRSEMNVSTLELGDSALYLCASSLGQEPNEQFFGPGTRLTVL.

Points on this clone: Distinct nucleotide sequences in the sample also encode this CDR3. The chain employs TRBV11-2 and TRBJ2-7, with 11 bases lining up with TRBD1. The CDR3 covers 15 residues. With 2 bases clipped from V and 2 bases from J, the junction kept 2 bases outside the gene matches. Germline CDR1 is SGHAT and CDR2 is FQNNGV. In DNA, the CDR3 is TGTGCCAGCAGCTTAACGGACAGGGGGCCCTACGAGCAGTACTTC. It translates to CASSLTDRGPYEQYF. The variable domain in full, completed from reference TRBV11-2 and TRBJ2-7, reads EAGVAQSPRYKIIEKRQSVAFWCNPISGHATLYWYQQILGQGPKLLIQFQNNGVVDDSQLPKDRFSAERLKGVDSTLKIQPAKLEDSAVYLCASSLTDRGPYEQYFGPGTRLTVT.

The chain combines TRBV13 with TRBJ2-7, with D possibly matching TRBD2 (6 bases). CDR1 is PRHDT and CDR2 is FYEKMQ in the germline V gene (reference sequence). This CDR3 spans 17 amino acids. The V gene lost 0 bases and the J gene lost 2 bases, with 17 bases spanning the gap. The CDR3 sequence: CASSLGQGGYPTYEQYF. The DNA for the CDR3 is TGTGCCAGCAGCTTAGGCCAGGGAGGCTACCCGACCTACGAGCAGTACTTC.

The chain has TRBV4-2 and TRBJ2-5, with TRBD2 identical over 8 bases. CDR3 size: 16 residues. Germline trimming cut 5 bases from V and 5 bases from J; bases unmatched to any gene: 13. Germline V gives CDR1 LGHNA, CDR2 YNFKEQ. CDR3 sequence (DNA): TGTGCCAGCAGCGTGCGTGGTAGCGGGGAAGGTGAGACCCAGTACTTC. Protein: CASSVRGSGEGETQYF.

The V and J genes are TRBV7-9 and TRBJ2-2; TRBD1 matches 7 bases. CDR1 is SEHNR and CDR2 is FQNEAQ in the germline V gene (reference sequence). The J segment lost 2 bases and the V segment lost 8 bases, leaving 17 bases of the junction unmatched. This CDR3 comprises 18 residues. The CDR3, as DNA: TGTGCCAGCGCCACCAAATACAGGGGTCTTATCAACACCGGGGAGCTGTTTTTT. Translation gives CASATKYRGLINTGELFF. The entire variable domain, with the rest obtained from reference TRBV7-9 and TRBJ2-2, is as follows: DTGVSQNPRHKITKRGQNVTFRCDPISEHNRLYWYRQTLGQGPEFLTYFQNEAQLEKSRLLSDRFSAERPKGSFSTLEIQRTEQGDSAMYLCASATKYRGLINTGELFFGEGSRLTVL.

This sequence joins TRBV11-1 and TRBJ2-5, with a possible D match to TRBD1 (7 bases). CDR1 and CDR2 (germline): SGHAT, FQDESV (reference sequence). Trimming left V 4 bases short and J 4 bases short, with 13 bases between. The CDR3 sequence is 14 residues long. The CDR3 nucleotides read TGTGCCAGCAGCTCTCGACAGGGAGGAGAGACCCAGTACTTC. Translating gives CASSSRQGGETQYF.

This clone has only one observation. The V gene is TRBV5-1, the J gene TRBJ2-5; 12 positions match TRBD1. J lost 2 bases, V lost 0 bases, and 11 bases had no gene match. CDR1 and CDR2 (germline): SGHRS, YFSETQ. This CDR3 contains 19 residues. The CDR3 coding sequence is TGCGCCAGCAGCTTGGCCGGGACAGGGGGCGTTGAAGGTCAAGAGACCCAGTACTTC. Amino acids: CASSLAGTGGVEGQETQYF.

The chain combines TRBV4-3 with TRBJ1-4; D remains unclear. CDR3 length equals 15 residues. V was shortened by 0 bases and J by 4 bases, with 9 bases between the two germline ends. Germline V gives CDR1 LGHNA, CDR2 YSLEER. CDR3 residues: CASSQDRSRNEKLFF. The CDR3 coding sequence is TGCGCCAGCAGCCAAGATAGGAGTCGTAATGAAAAACTGTTTTTT.

The chain carries TRBV6-2 or TRBV6-3 and TRBJ2-7; weak D call: TRBD2 (5 bases). Germline assignment: CDR1 MNHEY and CDR2 SVGEGT. The CDR3 loop spans 18 amino acids. V lost 0 bases to trimming and J lost 0 bases, with 18 bases between them. The CDR3 DNA sequence: TGTGCCAGCAGTTACTCGAGGAGGCCGGTTTGGGGCTCCTACGAGCAGTACTTC. Translated, it gives CASSYSRRPVWGSYEQYF.

V gene TRBV6-1 combines with J gene TRBJ2-7; 9 bases are a match to TRBD1. Per germline, CDR1 MNHNS and CDR2 SASEGT. J was trimmed by 7 bases and V by 1 base; bases with no gene match: 11. This CDR3 is built from 16 residues. CDR3 in amino acids: CASSEDEGQGGEEQYF. CDR3 DNA sequence: TGTGCCAGCAGTGAAGATGAGGGACAGGGAGGCGAAGAGCAGTACTTC.